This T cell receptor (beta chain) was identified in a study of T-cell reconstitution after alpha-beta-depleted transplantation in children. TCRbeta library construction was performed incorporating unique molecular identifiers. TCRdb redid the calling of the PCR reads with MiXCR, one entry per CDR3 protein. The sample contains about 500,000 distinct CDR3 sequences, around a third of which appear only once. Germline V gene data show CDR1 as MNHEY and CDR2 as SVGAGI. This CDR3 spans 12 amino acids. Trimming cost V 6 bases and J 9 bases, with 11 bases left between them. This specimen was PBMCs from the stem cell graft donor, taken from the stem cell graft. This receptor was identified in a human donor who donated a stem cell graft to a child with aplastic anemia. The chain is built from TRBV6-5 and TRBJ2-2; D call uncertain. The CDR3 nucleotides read TGTGCCAGCAGAAAGGGTAGCCGGGAGCTGTTTTTT. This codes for CASRKGSRELFF.